These T cell receptor beta chains were read from a single sample in a study of blood T cell repertoires in COVID-19. Generated by immunoSEQ multiplex PCR, the TCRdb table keeps only in-frame clones and is missing some. The sample holds over 150,000 clones; 87% are singletons and the top ten take about 2.3%. The material sequenced was PBMCs or T cells enriched from blood (not recorded which). The origin of the receptors is a woman aged 25 to 39 who had recovered from COVID-19. CDR3s include the opening cysteine and the closing phenylalanine or tryptophan. D genes are given only for firm matches. Clone size is stated in some rows and not others, as once, few, many or a class when expanded.

j_call: TRBJ1-2; clone_size: NA; d_call: NA; v_call: TRBV4-1; cdr3_nt: TGCGCCAGCAGCCCACAGGAGAACTATGGCTACACCTTC; cdr3_aa: CASSPQENYGYTF
j_call: TRBJ2-1; clone_size: NA; d_call: NA; v_call: TRBV19; cdr3_nt: TGTGCCAGTAGTATCCGGGGATCCTACAATGAGCAGTTCTTC; cdr3_aa: CASSIRGSYNEQFF
j_call: TRBJ1-1; clone_size: NA; d_call: NA; v_call: TRBV4-1; cdr3_nt: TGCGCCAGCAGCCAAGTAACAAAATTGAACACTGAAGCTTTCTTT; cdr3_aa: CASSQVTKLNTEAFF
j_call: TRBJ1-4; clone_size: few; d_call: TRBD1; v_call: TRBV7-9; cdr3_nt: TGTGCCAGCAGCCGGGGACAGGGGAATGAAAAACTGTTTTTT; cdr3_aa: CASSRGQGNEKLFF
j_call: TRBJ2-6; clone_size: few; d_call: NA; v_call: TRBV5-1; cdr3_nt: TGCGCCAGCAGCTTGAGCTCCCCTGGGGCCAACGTCCTGACTTTC; cdr3_aa: CASSLSSPGANVLTF
j_call: TRBJ2-2; clone_size: NA; d_call: TRBD1; v_call: TRBV29-1; cdr3_nt: TGCAGCGTCGCCGGGACAGGGGGAGCCGGGGAGCTGTTTTTT; cdr3_aa: CSVAGTGGAGELFF
j_call: TRBJ2-7; clone_size: NA; d_call: NA; v_call: TRBV5-1; cdr3_nt: TGCGCCAGCAGCTTGGGGGACTCTAGCTACGAGCAGTACTTC; cdr3_aa: CASSLGDSSYEQYF
j_call: TRBJ2-7; clone_size: NA; d_call: TRBD2; v_call: TRBV9; cdr3_nt: TGTGCCAGCAGCGTAGGTCTCACTAGCGGGGGTTACGAGCAGTACTTC; cdr3_aa: CASSVGLTSGGYEQYF
j_call: TRBJ1-2; clone_size: NA; d_call: NA; v_call: TRBV27; cdr3_nt: TGTGCCAGCAGTCCCCGTCCCGGGGGGCATGGCTACACCTTC; cdr3_aa: CASSPRPGGHGYTF
j_call: TRBJ2-7; clone_size: NA; d_call: TRBD1; v_call: TRBV27; cdr3_nt: TGTGCCAGCAGTTTCGGGACAGGGGCCTACGAGCAGTACTTC; cdr3_aa: CASSFGTGAYEQYF
j_call: TRBJ1-3; clone_size: NA; d_call: NA; v_call: TRBV4-1; cdr3_nt: TGCGCCAGCAGCCAACGCGAGTCTGGAAACACCATATATTTT; cdr3_aa: CASSQRESGNTIYF
j_call: TRBJ1-3; clone_size: once; d_call: NA; v_call: TRBV19; cdr3_nt: TGTGCCAGTAGTTGGGGGGATATTTCCTCTGGAAACACCATATATTTT; cdr3_aa: CASSWGDISSGNTIYF
j_call: TRBJ1-2; clone_size: NA; d_call: TRBD1; v_call: TRBV14; cdr3_nt: TGTGCCAGCAGCCCACACCCGACAGGGGTAGAGGGCTACACCTTC; cdr3_aa: CASSPHPTGVEGYTF
j_call: TRBJ1-2; clone_size: few; d_call: NA; v_call: TRBV6-6; cdr3_nt: TGTGCCAGCAGCCCAACAGGGCTGGCTAACTATGGCTACACCTTC; cdr3_aa: CASSPTGLANYGYTF
j_call: TRBJ1-2; clone_size: NA; d_call: NA; v_call: TRBV9; cdr3_nt: TGTGCCAGCAGCTCCCATTGGGGAGGCTATGGCTACACCTTC; cdr3_aa: CASSSHWGGYGYTF
j_call: TRBJ2-5; clone_size: NA; d_call: TRBD1; v_call: TRBV19; cdr3_nt: TGTGCCAGTAGTATAGGACAGGGGGCTTATGAGACCCAGTACTTC; cdr3_aa: CASSIGQGAYETQYF
j_call: TRBJ1-1; clone_size: NA; d_call: TRBD1; v_call: TRBV4-1; cdr3_nt: TGCGCCAGCAGCCAAGGTAACACAGGGGTGATGAACACTGAAGCTTTCTTT; cdr3_aa: CASSQGNTGVMNTEAFF
j_call: TRBJ1-2; clone_size: NA; d_call: TRBD1; v_call: TRBV5-5; cdr3_nt: TGTGCCAGCAGCTTGGGGATCGGGACAGTAAGGTCCGGCTACACCTTC; cdr3_aa: CASSLGIGTVRSGYTF
j_call: TRBJ1-2; clone_size: NA; d_call: NA; v_call: TRBV5-1; cdr3_nt: TGCGCCAGCAGCTTGGGGACACCAGGAGCTAACTATGGCTACACCTTC; cdr3_aa: CASSLGTPGANYGYTF
j_call: TRBJ1-2; clone_size: NA; d_call: TRBD1; v_call: TRBV19; cdr3_nt: TGTGCCAGTAGTAAGGGACAGGGGACCTATGGCTACACCTTC; cdr3_aa: CASSKGQGTYGYTF
j_call: TRBJ2-3; clone_size: NA; d_call: TRBD2; v_call: TRBV4-2; cdr3_nt: TGTGCCAGCAGCCAATTAGCGGGAGCATCAGATACGCAGTATTTT; cdr3_aa: CASSQLAGASDTQYF
j_call: TRBJ2-7; clone_size: NA; d_call: TRBD1; v_call: TRBV7-2; cdr3_nt: TGTGCCAGCAGCCCCTACAGGGGTTCCTACGAGCAGTACTTC; cdr3_aa: CASSPYRGSYEQYF
j_call: TRBJ2-5; clone_size: NA; d_call: NA; v_call: TRBV19; cdr3_nt: TGTGCCTGCCGTGAGCCCCCCCAAGAGACCCAGTACTTC; cdr3_aa: CACREPPQETQYF
j_call: TRBJ2-7; clone_size: NA; d_call: TRBD1; v_call: TRBV6-2/TRBV6-3; cdr3_nt: TGTGCCAGCAGTTACCGACAGGGAAGTAGGCCCTACGAGCAGTACTTC; cdr3_aa: CASSYRQGSRPYEQYF
j_call: TRBJ2-7; clone_size: NA; d_call: TRBD1; v_call: TRBV2; cdr3_nt: TGTGCCAGCAGCCCGGCCACAGGGGGTGACGAGCAGTACTTC; cdr3_aa: CASSPATGGDEQYF
j_call: TRBJ1-1; clone_size: NA; d_call: NA; v_call: TRBV5-6; cdr3_nt: TGTGCCAGCAGCTTGAGATCATTTGAGGGGGTGAACACTGAAGCTTTCTTT; cdr3_aa: CASSLRSFEGVNTEAFF